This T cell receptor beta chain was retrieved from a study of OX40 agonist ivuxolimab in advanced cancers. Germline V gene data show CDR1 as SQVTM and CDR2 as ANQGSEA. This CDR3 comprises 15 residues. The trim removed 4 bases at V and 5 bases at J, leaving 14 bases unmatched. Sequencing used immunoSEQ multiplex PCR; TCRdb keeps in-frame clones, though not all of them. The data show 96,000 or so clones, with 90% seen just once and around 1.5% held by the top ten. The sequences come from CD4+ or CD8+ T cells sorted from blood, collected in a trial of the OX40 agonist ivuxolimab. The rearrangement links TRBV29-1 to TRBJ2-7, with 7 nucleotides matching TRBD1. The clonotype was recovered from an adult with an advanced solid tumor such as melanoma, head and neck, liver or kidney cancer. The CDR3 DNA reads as TGCAGCGTTGGAGGGGGCGGCGGAGTGGGGGACGAGCAGTACTTC. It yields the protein CSVGGGGGVGDEQYF.